Following are 9 T cell receptor beta chains from one sample sequenced in a study of identical twins. TCRdb passed the 5' RACE reads through MiXCR, listing each CDR3 protein once. The sample comprises 1.5 million to 2 million distinct CDR3 sequences, about 32% of which are singletons, and more than 0.25% rests with the top ten. Specimen: cord blood. These receptors came from a newborn girl in good health.

The sample holds a few counts of this clonotype. The chain links TRBV7-6 to TRBJ1-2; D unclear. Trimming removed 5 bases from V and 2 bases from J, with 12 bases in between. Germline-derived CDR1 and CDR2 are SGHVS and FNYEAQ. This CDR3 contains 14 residues. The CDR3 region has the DNA TGTGCCAGCAGCCCAAAGCCGGTGAACTATGGCTACACCTTC. This sequence encodes CASSPKPVNYGYTF.

V usage is TRBV25-1 and J usage is TRBJ2-1; 8 nucleotides agree with TRBD2. The CDR3 runs to 16 residues. Trimming cost V 4 bases and J 10 bases; bases outside gene matches: 15. Germline V lookup: CDR1 MGHDK, CDR2 SYGVNS. CDR3 in amino acids: CASSGLPGLGVYEQFF. The CDR3 DNA reads TGTGCCAGCAGTGGATTACCGGGACTAGGGGTTTACGAGCAGTTCTTC.

This clonotype was seen more than once but under ten times. The chain employs TRBV20-1 and TRBJ2-7, with 12 bases fitting TRBD2. Germline V CDR1 and CDR2: DFQATT, SNEGSKA (reference sequence). The CDR3 contains 14 residues. Trimming cost V 3 bases and J 4 bases; bases outside gene matches: 4. The CDR3 DNA follows: TGCAGTGCTAGTGCAACTAGCGGGGGGTACGAGCAGTACTTC. Its translation: CSASATSGGYEQYF.

Comment on this clonotype: Since a much larger clone is just one base distant, this may be a read error. The rearrangement joins TRBV11-2 to TRBJ2-4; 9 bases fit TRBD1. This CDR3 is 15 amino acids long. CDR1 and CDR2 (germline): SGHAT, FQNNGV. The CDR3 spells CAGSLGTGAKNIQYF. As DNA, the CDR3 is TGTGCCGGCAGCTTAGGGACAGGGGCCAAAAACATTCAGTACTTC.

This sequence joins TRBV7-2 and TRBJ1-2, with TRBD1 matching 9 bases. This CDR3 is built from 17 residues. The germline V gene has CDR1 SGHTA and CDR2 FQGNSA. The ends lost 1 base at V and 5 bases at J; junction bases unmatched: 11. CDR3 sequence reads: CASSLGVTGTGPYGYTF. In DNA form, the CDR3 reads TGTGCCAGCAGCTTAGGGGTCACAGGGACAGGGCCTTATGGCTACACCTTC.

This chain connects TRBV7-9 to TRBJ1-6, with D tentatively TRBD1 (5 bases). The CDR3 length is 19 residues. The germline gives CDR1 SEHNR, CDR2 FQNEAQ (reference sequence). Trimming stripped 5 bases from V and 7 bases from J, with 27 bases between. The DNA for the CDR3 is TGTGCCAGCAGCCACGTCGGTACAGGCCTCCTTAGAAGAAATTCACCCCTCCACTTT. Its translation is CASSHVGTGLLRRNSPLHF.

The chain employs TRBV12-3 or TRBV12-4 and TRBJ1-2; D may be TRBD1 (6 bases). V lost 1 base and J 2 bases, leaving 11 bases between the germline ends. The CDR3 has 15 residues. The DNA for the CDR3 is TGTGCCAGCAGTTTAGGGCTCAGGGGAAACTATGGCTACACCTTC. Its protein product is CASSLGLRGNYGYTF.

V usage is TRBV25-1 and J usage is TRBJ2-7; 8 bases agree with TRBD2. The V gene's germline CDR1 is MGHDK and CDR2 SYGVNS. V lost 2 bases and J lost 6; bases outside the gene matches: 9. The CDR3 has 15 residues. The DNA of the CDR3 is TGTGCCAGCAGTGAAGGAGGGACTAGTTCTTTCGAGCAGTACTTC. Its protein product is CASSEGGTSSFEQYF.

V gene TRBV14 combines with J gene TRBJ1-4; no reliable D call. The germline V and J ends were trimmed by 4 bases and 8 bases, with 20 bases remaining between them. Per the germline V gene, CDR1 is SGHDN and CDR2 is FVKESK. The CDR3 covers 16 residues. The CDR3 sequence: CASSPLRADYKEKLFF. The CDR3 bases are TGTGCCAGCAGCCCCCTCCGTGCCGATTATAAAGAAAAACTGTTTTTT.